The entry that follows covers one TCR beta chain sequence. As yet, its antigen is unknown. The data derive from a study of cytomegalovirus exposure and HLA in healthy donors. Study findings and constraints: Presence/absence analyses assumed roughly uniform sequencing depth across donors. One cluster of highly shared sequence variants probably arose as a sequencing artifact. The authors later found most CMV-associated TCR beta chains appeared HLA-restricted. In a later analysis, productive TCRs from donors in an Asian-associated ancestry cluster reportedly carried fewer N-insertions than the cohort mean.

Primers included in the PCR were 60 Vbeta and 13 Jbeta primers. The assay was immunoSEQ multiplex PCR, and TCRdb's table has in-frame clones only and misses some. The sample includes 160,000 or so clones, roughly four fifths seen only once; the top ten take 3.1%. Germline V gives CDR1 MNHNS, CDR2 SASEGT. V shed 6 bases and J 5 bases; nucleotides not matched to a gene: 5. The CDR3 loop spans 14 amino acids. The receptor's source is a woman in her thirties or forties in good health and CMV-seronegative. This chain links TRBV6-1 with TRBJ1-4, with 8 bases lining up with TRBD1. Sequencing was performed on PBMCs. CDR3 bases: TGTGCCAGCAGAAGGACAGGGCTAAATGAAAAACTGTTTTTT. Protein sequence: CASRRTGLNEKLFF.